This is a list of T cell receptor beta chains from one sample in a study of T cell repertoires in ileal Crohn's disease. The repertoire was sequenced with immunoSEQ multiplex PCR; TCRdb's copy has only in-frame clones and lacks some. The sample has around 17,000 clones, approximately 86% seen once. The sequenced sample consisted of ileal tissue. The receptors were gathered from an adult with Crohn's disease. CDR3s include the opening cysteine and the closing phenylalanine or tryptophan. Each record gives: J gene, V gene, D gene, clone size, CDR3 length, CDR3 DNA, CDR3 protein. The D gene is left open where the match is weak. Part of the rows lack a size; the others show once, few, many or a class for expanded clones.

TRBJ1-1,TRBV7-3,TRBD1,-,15,TGTGCCAGCAGCCCTAGCCGGGACAGGGGGACTGAAGCTTTCTTT,CASSPSRDRGTEAFF
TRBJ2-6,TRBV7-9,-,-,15,TGTGCCAGCAGCATAGAAGCTTCTGGGGCCAACGTCCTGACTTTC,CASSIEASGANVLTF
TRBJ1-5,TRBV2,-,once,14,TGTGCCAGCAGTGAAGCCCTTCGAGGGTCGGCCCAGCATTTT,CASSEALRGSAQHF
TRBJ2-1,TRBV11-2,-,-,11,TGTGCCAGCAGCTTATGGCAGGTAGAGTTCTTC,CASSLWQVEFF
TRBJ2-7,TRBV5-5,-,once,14,TGTGCCAGCAGCCCGACGGGGTTAAGTTACGAGCAGTACTTC,CASSPTGLSYEQYF
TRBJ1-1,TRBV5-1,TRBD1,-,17,TGCGCCAGCAGCTCCGGGGGGACAGGGGGCATTGGCACTGAAGCTTTCTTT,CASSSGGTGGIGTEAFF
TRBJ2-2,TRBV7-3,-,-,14,TGTGCCAGCAGCCCTCCGGGGAACACCGGGGAGCTGTTTTTT,CASSPPGNTGELFF
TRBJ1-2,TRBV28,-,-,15,TGTGCCAGCAGTTTTAGGACATTCAATAGAGATGGCTACACCTTC,CASSFRTFNRDGYTF
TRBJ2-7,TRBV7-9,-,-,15,TGTGCCAGCAGCCCAGAAGTCGGCCGGGGATTCGAGCAGTACTTC,CASSPEVGRGFEQYF
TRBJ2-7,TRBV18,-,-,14,TGTGCCAGCTCACCAGGGGCAGCATCCTACGAGCAGTACTTC,CASSPGAASYEQYF
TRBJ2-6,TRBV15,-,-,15,TGTGCCACCAGCGGGGACTGGGCCCTACGTGGCGTCCTGACTTTC,CATSGDWALRGVLTF
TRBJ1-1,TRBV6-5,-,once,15,TGTGCCAGCAGTTACGGAGCACCGCGGGACACTGAAGCTTTCTTT,CASSYGAPRDTEAFF
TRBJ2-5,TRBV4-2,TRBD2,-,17,TGTGCCAGCAGCCAAGATGTAGCGGGAGGAGTTAGGGAGACCCAGTACTTC,CASSQDVAGGVRETQYF
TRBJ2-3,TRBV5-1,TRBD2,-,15,TGCGCCAGCCAACTAGCGGGAGAGGTCTCAGATACGCAGTATTTT,CASQLAGEVSDTQYF
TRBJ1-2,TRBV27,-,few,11,TGTGCCAGCAGTCCTCACTATGGCTACACCTTC,CASSPHYGYTF
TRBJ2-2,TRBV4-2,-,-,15,TGTGCCAGCAGCCAAGAATTGAGCGACACCGGGGAGCTGTTTTTT,CASSQELSDTGELFF
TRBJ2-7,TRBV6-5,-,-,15,TGTGCCAGCAGTTACTCAATGCGGAGCTCCTACGAGCAGTACTTC,CASSYSMRSSYEQYF
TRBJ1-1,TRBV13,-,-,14,TGTGCCAGCAGCTTAGCGCGCGTGCGGGGTGAAGCTTTCTTT,CASSLARVRGEAFF
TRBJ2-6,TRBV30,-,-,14,TGTGCCTCCGACAGGCCCTCTGGGGCCAACGTCCTGACTTTC,CASDRPSGANVLTF
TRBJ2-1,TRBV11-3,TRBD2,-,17,TGTGCCAGCAGCTTAGGAGGTTTAGCGGGAGGGTGGGATGAGCAGTTCTTC,CASSLGGLAGGWDEQFF